What follows are 6 T cell receptor beta chains derived from one specimen sequenced in a study of shared clonotypes between healthy human individuals. Clones were read by immunoSEQ multiplex PCR, and TCRdb kept only the in-frame ones, dropping some. Seen here are 450,000 to 500,000 clones, roughly four fifths observed once, and the top ten hold approximately 12%. The sequencing sample was made of PBMCs. All receptors come from a woman aged 40 to 50 in good health. Some clones in this sample may be carry-over from other donors' samples.

The chain uses TRBV20-1 and TRBJ1-5; no reliable D call. Trimming shortened V by 6 bases and J by 9 bases, and 12 bases separated the two germline ends. CDR1 and CDR2 from the germline V gene are DFQATT and SNEGSKA (reference sequence). This CDR3 is built from 11 residues. CDR3 in DNA: TGCAGTGCGGGGAGGCCAGGGCCCCAGCATTTT. This codes for CSAGRPGPQHF.

The chain uses TRBV30 and TRBJ2-3; 7 bases agree with TRBD2. After removal of 1 base from V and 11 bases from J, the junction contained 6 bases not matched to a gene. The CDR3 covers 12 residues. Germline V gives CDR1 GTSNPN, CDR2 SVGIG (reference sequence). The CDR3 region is CAWSATSIGQYF. CDR3 DNA: TGTGCCTGGAGTGCGACTAGCATCGGGCAGTATTTT.

This chain joins TRBV6-5 and TRBJ1-2; TRBD1 agrees at 8 bases. J gave up 8 bases and V 5 bases, and 7 bases lay outside the gene matches. This CDR3 contains 13 residues. Germline assignment: CDR1 MNHEY and CDR2 SVGAGI. The CDR3 protein is CASSQQGVGGYTF. The CDR3 nucleotides read TGTGCCAGCAGTCAACAGGGGGTAGGCGGCTACACCTTC.

This chain connects TRBV19 to TRBJ1-5, with TRBD1 identical over 7 bases. Germline V gives CDR1 LNHDA, CDR2 SQIVND (reference sequence). V lost 1 base and J lost 2; bases outside the gene matches: 11. The CDR3 is made up of 18 amino acids. CDR3 in DNA: TGTGCCAGTAGTATAGCCGGACAGGTTAGCAATGGCAATCAGCCCCAGCATTTT. Translated: CASSIAGQVSNGNQPQHF.

This clone occurred once. J is TRBJ2-3 and V is TRBV7-3; TRBD2 aligns across 7 bases. The CDR3 is 15 amino acids. Per germline, CDR1 SGHTA and CDR2 FQGTGA. V was clipped by 1 base and J by 1 base; unmatched bases: 2. CDR3 DNA sequence: TGTGCCAGCAGCTTAATGGCGGGAGGCACAGATACGCAGTATTTT. Amino acids: CASSLMAGGTDTQYF. Full variable domain (missing parts from reference TRBV7-3 and TRBJ2-3): GAGVSQTPSNKVTEKGKYVELRCDPISGHTALYWYRQSLGQGPEFLIYFQGTGAADDSGLPNDRFFAVRPEGSVSTLKIQRTERGDSAVYLCASSLMAGGTDTQYFGPGTRLTVL.

This clone occurred a few times. The rearrangement links TRBV30 to TRBJ2-5; 7 bases map to TRBD1. Judging by the DNA end, TRBJ2-7 fits better; the J call may be wrong. Germline-derived CDR1 and CDR2 are GTSNPN and SVGIG (reference sequence). This CDR3 comprises 13 residues. The CDR3 DNA sequence: TGTGCCTGGAGCAGACAGGGTGCCTACGAGCAGTACTTC. Translating it yields CAWSRQGAYEQYF.